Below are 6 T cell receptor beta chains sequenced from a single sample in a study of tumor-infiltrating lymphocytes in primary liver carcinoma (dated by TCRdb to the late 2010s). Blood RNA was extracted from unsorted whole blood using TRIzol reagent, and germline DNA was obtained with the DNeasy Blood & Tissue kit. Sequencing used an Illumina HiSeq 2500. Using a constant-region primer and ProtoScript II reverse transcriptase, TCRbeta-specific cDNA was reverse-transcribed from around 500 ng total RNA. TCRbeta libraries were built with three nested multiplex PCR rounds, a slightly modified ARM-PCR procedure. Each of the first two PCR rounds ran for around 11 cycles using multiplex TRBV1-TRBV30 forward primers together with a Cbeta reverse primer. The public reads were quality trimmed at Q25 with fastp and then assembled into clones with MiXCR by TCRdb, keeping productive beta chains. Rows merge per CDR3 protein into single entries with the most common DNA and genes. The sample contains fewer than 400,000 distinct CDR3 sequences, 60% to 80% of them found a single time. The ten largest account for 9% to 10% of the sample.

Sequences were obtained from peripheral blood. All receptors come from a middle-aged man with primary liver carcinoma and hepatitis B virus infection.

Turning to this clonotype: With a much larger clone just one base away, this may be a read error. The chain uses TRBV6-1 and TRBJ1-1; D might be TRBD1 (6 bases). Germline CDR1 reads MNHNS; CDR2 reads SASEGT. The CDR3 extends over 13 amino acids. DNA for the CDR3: TGTGCCAGCAATAGGGGGGCTTGGACTGAAGCTCTCTTT. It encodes CASNRGAWTEALF.

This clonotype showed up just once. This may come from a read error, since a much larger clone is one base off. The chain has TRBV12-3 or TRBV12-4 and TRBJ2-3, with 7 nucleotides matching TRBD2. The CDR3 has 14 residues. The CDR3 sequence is CANSLTAGAHTQYF. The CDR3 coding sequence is TGTGCCAACAGTTTAACCGCGGGAGCACATACGCAGTATTTT.

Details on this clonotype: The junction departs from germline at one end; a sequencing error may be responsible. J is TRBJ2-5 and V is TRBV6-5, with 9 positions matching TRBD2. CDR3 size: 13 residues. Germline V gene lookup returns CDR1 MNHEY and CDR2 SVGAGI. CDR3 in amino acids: CTSRPTSGETQYF. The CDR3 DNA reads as TGTACCAGCAGACCGACTAGCGGAGAGACCCAGTACTTC.

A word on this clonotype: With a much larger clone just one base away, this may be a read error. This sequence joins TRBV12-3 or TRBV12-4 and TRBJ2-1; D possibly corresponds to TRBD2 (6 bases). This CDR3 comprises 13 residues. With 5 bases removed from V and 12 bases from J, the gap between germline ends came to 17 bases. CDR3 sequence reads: CASSGTQGGGQFF. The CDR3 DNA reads TGTGCCAGCAGTGGTACCCAGGGAGGTGGGCAGTTCTTC.

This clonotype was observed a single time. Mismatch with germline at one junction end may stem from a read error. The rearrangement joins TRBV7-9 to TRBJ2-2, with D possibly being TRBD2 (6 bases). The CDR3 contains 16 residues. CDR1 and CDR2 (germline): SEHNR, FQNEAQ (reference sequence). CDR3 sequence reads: CASSLVLRGWTGGLFF. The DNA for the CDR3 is TGTGCCAGCAGCTTAGTTCTTCGGGGTTGGACCGGGGGGCTGTTTTTT.

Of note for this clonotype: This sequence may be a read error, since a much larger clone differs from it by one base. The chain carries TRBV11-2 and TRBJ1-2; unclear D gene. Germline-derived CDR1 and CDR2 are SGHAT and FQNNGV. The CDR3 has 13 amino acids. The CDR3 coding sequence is TGTGCCAGCACCCCCTCTGGAGCGGGTGGCTACGCCTTC. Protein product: CASTPSGAGGYAF.